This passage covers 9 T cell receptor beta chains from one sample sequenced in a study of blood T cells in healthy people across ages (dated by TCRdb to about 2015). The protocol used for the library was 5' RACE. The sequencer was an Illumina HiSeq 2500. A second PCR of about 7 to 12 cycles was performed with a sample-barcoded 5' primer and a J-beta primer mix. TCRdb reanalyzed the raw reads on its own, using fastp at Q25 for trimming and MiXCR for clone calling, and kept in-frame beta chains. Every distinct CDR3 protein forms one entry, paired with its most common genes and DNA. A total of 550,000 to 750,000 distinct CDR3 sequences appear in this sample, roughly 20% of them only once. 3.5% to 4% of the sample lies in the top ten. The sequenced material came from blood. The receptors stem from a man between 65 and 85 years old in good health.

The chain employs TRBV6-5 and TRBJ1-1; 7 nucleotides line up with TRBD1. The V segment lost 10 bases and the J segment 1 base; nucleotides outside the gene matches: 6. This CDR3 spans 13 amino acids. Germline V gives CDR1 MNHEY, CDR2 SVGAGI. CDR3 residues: CATNAGGNTEAFF. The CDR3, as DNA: TGTGCCACCAACGCAGGGGGGAACACTGAAGCTTTCTTT.

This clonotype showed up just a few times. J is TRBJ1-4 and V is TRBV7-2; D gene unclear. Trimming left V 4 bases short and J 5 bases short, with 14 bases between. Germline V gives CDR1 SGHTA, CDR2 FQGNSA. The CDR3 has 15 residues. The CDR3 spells CASSSPGSGNEKLFF. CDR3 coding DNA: TGTGCCAGCAGCTCCCCGGGCTCGGGAAATGAAAAACTGTTTTTT.

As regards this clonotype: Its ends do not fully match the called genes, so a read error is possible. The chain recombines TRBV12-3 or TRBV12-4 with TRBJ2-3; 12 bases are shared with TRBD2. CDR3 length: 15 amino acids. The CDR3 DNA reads TGTGCCGGCAGTGGACTAGCGGGGTTCACAGATACGCAGTATTTT. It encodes CAGSGLAGFTDTQYF.

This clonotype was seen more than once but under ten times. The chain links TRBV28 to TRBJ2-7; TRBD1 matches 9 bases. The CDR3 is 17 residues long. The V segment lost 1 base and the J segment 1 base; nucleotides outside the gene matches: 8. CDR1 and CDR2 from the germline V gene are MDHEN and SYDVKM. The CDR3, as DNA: TGTGCCAGCAGTTTATTTGGCGGGACAGGGTCGTCCTACGAGCAGTACTTC. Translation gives CASSLFGGTGSSYEQYF.

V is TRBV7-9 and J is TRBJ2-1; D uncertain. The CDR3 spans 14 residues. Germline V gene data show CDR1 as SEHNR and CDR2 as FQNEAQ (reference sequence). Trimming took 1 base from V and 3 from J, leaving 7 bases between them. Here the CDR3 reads CASSLEGIYNEQFF. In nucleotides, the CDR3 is TGTGCCAGCAGCTTAGAGGGTATCTACAATGAGCAGTTCTTC.

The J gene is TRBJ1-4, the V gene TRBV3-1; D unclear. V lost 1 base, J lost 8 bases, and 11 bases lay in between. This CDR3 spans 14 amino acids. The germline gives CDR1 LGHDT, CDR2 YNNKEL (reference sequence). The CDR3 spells CASSQGRVREKLFF. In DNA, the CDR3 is TGTGCCAGCAGCCAAGGGAGGGTTCGGGAAAAACTGTTTTTT.

CDR3: CASSPREGDTEAFF. CDR3 in DNA: TGTGCCAGCAGTCCTCGGGAAGGGGACACTGAAGCTTTCTTT. The chain recombines TRBV12-3 or TRBV12-4 with TRBJ1-1, with a weak D call TRBD1 (5 bases). V was cut by 5 bases and J by 3 bases, with 13 bases left in between. This CDR3 region has 14 residues.

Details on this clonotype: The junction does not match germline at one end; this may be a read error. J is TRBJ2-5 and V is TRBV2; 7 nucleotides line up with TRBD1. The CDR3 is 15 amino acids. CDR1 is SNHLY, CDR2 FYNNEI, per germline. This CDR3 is CASSATGILQETQCF. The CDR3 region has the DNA TGTGCCAGCAGTGCGACAGGGATACTCCAAGAGACCCAGTGCTTC.

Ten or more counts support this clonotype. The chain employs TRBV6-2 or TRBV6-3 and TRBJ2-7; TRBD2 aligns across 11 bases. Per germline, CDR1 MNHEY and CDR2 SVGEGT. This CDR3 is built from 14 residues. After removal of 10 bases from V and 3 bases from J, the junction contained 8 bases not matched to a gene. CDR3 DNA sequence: TGTGCCACCCTCCCTAGCGGGAGGAACTACGAGCAGTACTTC. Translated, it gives CATLPSGRNYEQYF.